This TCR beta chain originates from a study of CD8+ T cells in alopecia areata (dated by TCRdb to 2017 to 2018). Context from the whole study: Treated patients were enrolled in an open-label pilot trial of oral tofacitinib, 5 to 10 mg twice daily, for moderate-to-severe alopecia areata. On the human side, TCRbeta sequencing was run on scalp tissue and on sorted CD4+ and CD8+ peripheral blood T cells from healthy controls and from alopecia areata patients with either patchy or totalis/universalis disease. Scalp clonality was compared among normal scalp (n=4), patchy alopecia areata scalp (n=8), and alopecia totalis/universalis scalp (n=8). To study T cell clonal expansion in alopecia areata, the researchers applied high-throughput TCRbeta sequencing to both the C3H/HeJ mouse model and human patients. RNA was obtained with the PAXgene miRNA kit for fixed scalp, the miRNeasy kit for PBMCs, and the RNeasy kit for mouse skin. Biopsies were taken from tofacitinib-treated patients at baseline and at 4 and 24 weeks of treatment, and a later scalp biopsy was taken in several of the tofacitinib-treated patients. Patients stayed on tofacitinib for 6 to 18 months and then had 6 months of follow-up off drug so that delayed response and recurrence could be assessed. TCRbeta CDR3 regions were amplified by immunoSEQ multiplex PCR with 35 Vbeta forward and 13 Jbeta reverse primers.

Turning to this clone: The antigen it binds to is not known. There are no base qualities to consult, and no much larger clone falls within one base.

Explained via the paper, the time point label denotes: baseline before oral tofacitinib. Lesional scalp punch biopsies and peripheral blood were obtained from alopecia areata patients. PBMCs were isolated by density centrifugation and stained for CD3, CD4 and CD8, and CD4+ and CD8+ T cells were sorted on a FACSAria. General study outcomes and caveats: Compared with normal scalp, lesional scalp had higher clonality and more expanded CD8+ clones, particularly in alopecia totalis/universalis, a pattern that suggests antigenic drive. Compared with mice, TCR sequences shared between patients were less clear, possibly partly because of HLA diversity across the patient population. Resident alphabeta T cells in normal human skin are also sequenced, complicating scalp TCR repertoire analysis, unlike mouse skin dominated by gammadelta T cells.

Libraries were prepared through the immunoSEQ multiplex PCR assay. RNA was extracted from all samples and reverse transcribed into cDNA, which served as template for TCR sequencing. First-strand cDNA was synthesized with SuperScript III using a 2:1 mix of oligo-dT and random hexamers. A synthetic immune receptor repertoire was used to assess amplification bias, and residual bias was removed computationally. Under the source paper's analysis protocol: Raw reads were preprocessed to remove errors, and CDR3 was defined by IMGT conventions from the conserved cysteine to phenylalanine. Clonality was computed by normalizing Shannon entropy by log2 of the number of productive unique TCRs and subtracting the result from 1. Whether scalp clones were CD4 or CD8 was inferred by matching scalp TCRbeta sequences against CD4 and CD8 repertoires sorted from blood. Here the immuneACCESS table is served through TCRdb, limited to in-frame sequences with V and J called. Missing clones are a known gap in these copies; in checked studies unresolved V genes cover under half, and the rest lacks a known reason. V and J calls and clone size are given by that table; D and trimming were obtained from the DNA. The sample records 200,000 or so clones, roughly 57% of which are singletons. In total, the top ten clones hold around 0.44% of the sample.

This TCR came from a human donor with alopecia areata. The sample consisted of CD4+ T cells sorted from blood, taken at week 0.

In nucleotide form, the sequence is TGCAGCGTTTACCCACTCGCCGGGGGGCGAGCTTTCTTT. Its coded protein is CSVYPLAGGRAFF. The rearrangement combines TRBV29-1 with TRBJ1-1, and TRBD1 may be the D gene, going by 6 matching bases. V gives up 5 bases and J gives up 10 bases, and the segment between their germline ends measures 20 bases. Including the terminal cysteine and phenylalanine, the CDR3 comprises 13 residues. The read is trimmed to its CDR3 DNA, 39 bases read in frame from base 1. Sequences SQVTM (CDR1) and ANQGSEA (CDR2) are obtained from the germline V gene. Joined to the reference TRBV29-1 and TRBJ1-1 proteins, this CDR3 gives the full variable domain: SAVISQKPSRDICQRGTSLTIQCQVDSQVTMMFWYRQQPGQSLTLIATANQGSEATYESGFVIDKFPISRPNLTFSTLTVSNMSPEDSSIYLCSVYPLAGGRAFFGQGTRLTVV.